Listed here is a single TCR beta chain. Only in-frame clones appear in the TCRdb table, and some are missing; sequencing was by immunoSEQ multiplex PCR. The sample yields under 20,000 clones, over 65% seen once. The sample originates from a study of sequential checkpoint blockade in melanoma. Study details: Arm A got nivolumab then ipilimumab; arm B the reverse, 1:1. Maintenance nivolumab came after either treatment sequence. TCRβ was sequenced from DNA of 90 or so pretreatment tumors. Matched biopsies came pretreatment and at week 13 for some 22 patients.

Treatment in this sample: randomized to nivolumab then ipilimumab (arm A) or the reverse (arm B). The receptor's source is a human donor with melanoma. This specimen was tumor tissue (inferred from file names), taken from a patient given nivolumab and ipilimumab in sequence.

The CDR3 sequence: CASRPPGQRNSPLHF. The CDR3 coding sequence is TGTGCCAGCAGGCCTCCGGGACAGCGAAATTCACCCCTCCACTTT. The genes are TRBV9 and TRBJ1-6, with 7 bases identical to TRBD1. V trimming: 5 bases; J trimming: 7 bases; junction bases outside the gene matches: 9. The CDR3 is 15 residues long. Per germline, CDR1 SGDLS and CDR2 YYNGEE.